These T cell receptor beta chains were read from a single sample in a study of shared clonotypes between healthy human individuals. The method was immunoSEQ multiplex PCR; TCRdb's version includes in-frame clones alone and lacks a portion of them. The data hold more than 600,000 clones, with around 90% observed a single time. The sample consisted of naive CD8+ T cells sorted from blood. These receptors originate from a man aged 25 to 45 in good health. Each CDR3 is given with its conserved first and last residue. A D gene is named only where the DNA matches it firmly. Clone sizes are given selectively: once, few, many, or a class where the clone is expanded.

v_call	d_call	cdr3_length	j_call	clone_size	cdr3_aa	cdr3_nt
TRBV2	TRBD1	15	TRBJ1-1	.	CASRDRPGTRTEAFF	TGTGCCAGCAGGGACAGGCCCGGAACGAGGACTGAAGCTTTCTTT
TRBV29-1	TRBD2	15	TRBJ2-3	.	CSVEDPGGNTDTQYF	TGCAGCGTTGAAGATCCGGGGGGAAACACAGATACGCAGTATTTT
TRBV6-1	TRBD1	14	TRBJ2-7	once	CASSEVETGVEQYF	TGTGCCAGCAGTGAAGTGGAGACAGGGGTCGAGCAGTACTTC
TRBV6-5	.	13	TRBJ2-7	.	CASSLAVTYEQYF	TGTGCCAGCAGTTTGGCGGTGACCTACGAGCAGTACTTC
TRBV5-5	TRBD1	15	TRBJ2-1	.	CASSFFPTGFGEQFF	TGTGCCAGCAGCTTCTTCCCGACAGGGTTCGGTGAGCAGTTCTTC
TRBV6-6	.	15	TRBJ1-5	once	CASSYSLEDNQPQHF	TGTGCCAGCAGTTACTCGTTGGAGGACAATCAGCCCCAGCATTTT
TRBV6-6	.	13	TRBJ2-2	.	CASSFDSTGELFF	TGTGCCAGCAGCTTTGACAGCACCGGGGAGCTGTTTTTT
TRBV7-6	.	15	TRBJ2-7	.	CASSLYVGVAYEQYF	TGTGCCAGCAGCTTATATGTGGGAGTAGCCTACGAGCAGTACTTC
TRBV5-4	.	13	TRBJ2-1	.	CASSLATYNEQFF	TGTGCCAGCAGCTTGGCCACCTACAATGAGCAGTTCTTC
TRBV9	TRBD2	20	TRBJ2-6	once	CASGRGYGETWDSGANVLTF	TGTGCCAGCGGGAGGGGCTATGGGGAAACCTGGGACTCTGGGGCCAACGTCCTGACTTTC
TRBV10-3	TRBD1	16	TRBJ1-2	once	CAISESLSGGLYGYTF	TGTGCCATCAGTGAATCTTTGTCAGGGGGGCTATATGGCTACACCTTC
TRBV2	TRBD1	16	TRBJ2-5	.	CASSELFGDRQETQYF	TGTGCCAGCAGTGAACTTTTCGGGGACAGACAAGAGACCCAGTACTTC
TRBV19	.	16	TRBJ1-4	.	CASSISGFSTNEKLFF	TGTGCCAGTAGTATCTCCGGGTTCTCAACTAATGAAAAACTGTTTTTT
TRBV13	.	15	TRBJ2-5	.	CASSLMARGRETQYF	TGTGCCAGCAGCTTAATGGCCAGGGGACGGGAGACCCAGTACTTC
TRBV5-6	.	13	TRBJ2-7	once	CASSSRDSYEQYF	TGTGCCAGCAGCTCCCGGGATTCCTACGAGCAGTACTTC
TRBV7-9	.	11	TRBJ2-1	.	CASSLPNEQFF	TGTGCCAGCAGCTTACCCAATGAGCAGTTCTTC
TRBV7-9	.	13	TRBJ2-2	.	CASSTGGTGELFF	TGTGCCAGCAGCACCGGAGGCACCGGGGAGCTGTTTTTT
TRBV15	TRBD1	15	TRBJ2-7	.	CATAHPGQGSYEQYF	TGTGCCACTGCCCATCCGGGACAGGGCTCCTACGAGCAGTACTTC
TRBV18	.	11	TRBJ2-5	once	CASSLQETQYF	TGTGCCAGCTCCCTCCAAGAGACCCAGTACTTC
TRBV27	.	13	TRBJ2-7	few	CASSPGSSYEQYF	TGTGCCAGCAGCCCCGGTAGCTCCTACGAGCAGTACTTC
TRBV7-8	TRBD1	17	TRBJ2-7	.	CASSLDVVGDRGSEQYF	TGTGCCAGCAGCTTAGACGTAGTTGGGGACAGGGGTTCCGAGCAGTACTTC
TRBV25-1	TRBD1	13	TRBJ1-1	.	CASSLTGGAEAFF	TGTGCCAGCAGCTTGACAGGGGGAGCGGAAGCTTTCTTT
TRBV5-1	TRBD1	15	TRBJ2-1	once	CASSLGVTGGGEQFF	TGCGCCAGCAGCTTGGGGGTCACAGGGGGAGGTGAGCAGTTCTTC
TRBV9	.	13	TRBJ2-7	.	CASSPGLYDEQYF	TGTGCCAGCAGCCCTGGACTCTATGACGAGCAGTACTTC
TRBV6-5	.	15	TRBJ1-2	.	CASSRGDTKWYGYTF	TGTGCCAGCAGCCGGGGGGACACTAAGTGGTATGGCTACACCTTC
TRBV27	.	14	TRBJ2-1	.	CASSFGGSYNEQFF	TGTGCCAGCAGTTTTGGCGGCTCCTACAATGAGCAGTTCTTC
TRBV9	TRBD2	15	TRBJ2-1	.	CASSFPAGEYNEQFF	TGTGCCAGCAGCTTCCCGGCGGGGGAATACAATGAGCAGTTCTTC
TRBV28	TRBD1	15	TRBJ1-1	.	CARERTGQGNTEAFF	TGTGCCAGGGAAAGGACAGGCCAGGGGAACACTGAAGCTTTCTTT
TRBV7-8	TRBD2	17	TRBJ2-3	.	CASSLLGLAGGVDTQYF	TGTGCCAGCAGCTTACTAGGACTAGCGGGAGGCGTAGATACGCAGTATTTT
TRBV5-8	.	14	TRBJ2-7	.	CASTSAGWAVEQYF	TGTGCCAGCACCTCGGCGGGATGGGCGGTCGAGCAGTACTTC
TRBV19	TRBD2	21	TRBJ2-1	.	CASSILLTGTSGISSYNEQFF	TGTGCCAGTAGTATCCTGCTCACCGGGACTAGCGGGATTAGCTCCTACAATGAGCAGTTCTTC
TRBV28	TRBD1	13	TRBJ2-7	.	CASRGTGDYEQYF	TGTGCCAGCAGAGGAACAGGGGACTACGAGCAGTACTTC
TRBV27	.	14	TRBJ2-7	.	CASSLSSGAREQYF	TGTGCCAGCAGTTTATCATCCGGTGCAAGGGAGCAGTACTTC